The clone carrying this T cell receptor (beta chain) was seen repeatedly, ten times or more. Its antigen is as yet unknown. The data originate from a study of beta chain features in type 1 diabetes. Findings and caveats of the study: When cDNA is sequenced, cells with high TCR expression could be over-represented. When Type 1 diabetes patients were examined, their TCRB CDR3s proved moderately but significantly shorter in all four CD4+ subsets.

Per germline, CDR1 SGHTA and CDR2 FQGNSA. The V end was cut by 2 bases, the J end by 4 bases, with 6 bases between. This CDR3 region has 12 residues. TCRB transcripts that were expressed got sequenced, as all of the isolated RNA had been reverse transcribed. The repertoire was sequenced with immunoSEQ multiplex PCR; TCRdb's copy has only in-frame clones and lacks some. This sample has nearly 350,000 clones, with roughly 8.8% found just once. This TCR was sampled from a man aged 25 to 45 with type 1 diabetes. Specimen: central memory CD4+ T cells from blood. The J gene is TRBJ2-7, the V gene TRBV7-2, with unresolved D. In DNA, the CDR3 is TGTGCCAGCAGCTTAACCCAGTACGAGCAGTACTTC. Its translation: CASSLTQYEQYF.